One sample yielded the 2 T cell receptor beta chains listed below, sequenced in a study of T cell repertoires in cytomegalovirus infection. TCRdb called the reads again in MiXCR, with one record for every CDR3 protein. Here the sample spans approximately 590,000 distinct CDR3 sequences, under 45% being singletons. Antigens for these TCRs are unknown. The specimen was cultured PBMCs, collected from culture after CMV antigen stimulation. The source is a human donor in good health (CMV status not recorded). Some clones in this sample may be carry-over from other donors' samples.

V usage is TRBV6-2 or TRBV6-3 and J usage is TRBJ2-7; weak D call: TRBD1 (6 bases). The CDR3 has 16 amino acids. V dropped 0 bases and J dropped 8 bases, with 20 bases sitting between them. CDR1 MNHEY and CDR2 SVGEGT come from the germline V gene. The CDR3, as DNA: TGTGCCAGCAGTTACTCGAGAGCGGACAGCAATTCGAAGCAGTACTTC. Protein product: CASSYSRADSNSKQYF.

The sample holds a few counts of this clonotype. The chain recombines TRBV12-3 or TRBV12-4 with TRBJ2-7, with 9 bases identical to TRBD1. The CDR3 has 14 amino acids. The V and J ends lost 3 bases and 4 bases, in that order; junction bases with no gene match: 4. The chain's CDR3 is CASSFSQGAYEQYF. CDR3 in DNA: TGTGCCAGCAGTTTCTCACAGGGGGCATACGAGCAGTACTTC.